These 22 T cell receptor beta chains share one sample of origin, sequenced in a study of regulatory T cells in long-lasting Graves disease (dated by TCRdb to about 2021). Library construction relied on multiplex PCR. Sequencing took place on an Illumina HiSeq 4000. iRepertoire HTBI primers and Arm-PCR amplification of CDR3 regions were used to construct TCR beta libraries. TCRdb reprocessing: public reads trimmed at Q25 with fastp, clones called with MiXCR, in-frame beta chains kept. Here each entry gathers all rows of one CDR3 protein and keeps the most common genes and DNA. This sample gives 450,000 to 500,000 distinct CDR3 sequences in total; about 16% of them show up just once. The ten largest make up roughly an eighth of the sample. The time point label, as the study defines it: newly diagnosed GD, antithyroid drugs for less than 3 months. For both TCR sequencing and RNA sequencing, RNA was extracted from PBMCs in TRIzol.

The sample was also linked to a second study, of T cells in Graves' hyperthyroidism and ophthalmopathy.

Material: peripheral blood mononuclear cells (PBMCs), obtained at new diagnosis, from a patient treated with antithyroid drugs. Receptors were obtained from a man aged 40-55 years with Graves disease. Donor details come from another sample of the same person, matched by shared clones.

As to this clonotype: The junction shows a germline mismatch at one end, possibly a read error. The genes are TRBV20-1 and TRBJ2-7; 8 nucleotides align to TRBD1. The CDR3 totals 11 residues. Germline V lookup: CDR1 DFQATT, CDR2 SNEGSKA (reference sequence). CDR3 coding DNA: TGCAGTGCTGGAGAGTTGGGACAGGTGCGCTTC. Encoded protein: CSAGELGQVRF.

This clonotype was counted between two and nine times. The genes are TRBV29-1 and TRBJ2-1; D not certain. CDR1 and CDR2 (germline): SQVTM, ANQGSEA. V lost 5 bases and J 3 bases, leaving 5 bases between the germline ends. This CDR3 region has 11 residues. Here the CDR3 DNA reads TGCAGCGTTCCCCTCTACAATGAGCAGTTCTTC. It encodes CSVPLYNEQFF.

About this clonotype itself: Since no conserved phenylalanine or tryptophan closes the CDR3, a read error is the likely cause. V and J are TRBV3-1 and TRBJ2-7; 8 bases agree with TRBD1. The CDR3 covers 19 residues. From germline, CDR1 is LGHDT and CDR2 YNNKEL (reference sequence). V trimming: 1 base; J trimming: 3 bases; junction bases outside the gene matches: 17. The DNA of the CDR3 is TGTGCCAGCAGCCAAGTAGATAGGCAGGGGGCGCGGTCCGACTACGAGCAGTACCTC. Amino acids: CASSQVDRQGARSDYEQYL.

CDR3 sequence (DNA): TGTGCCAGCAGCTTGTCGGGACAAGGATTTGAAGGCTACACCTTC. It codes for CASSLSGQGFEGYTF. The J gene is TRBJ1-2, the V gene TRBV5-6, with a tentative D call TRBD1 (6 bases). Germline CDR1 and CDR2: SGHDT and YYEEEE. CDR3 length equals 15 residues. Deletions cut 1 base from V and 8 bases from J, with 18 bases between.

This clonotype was recorded a few times. A read error may be the cause here, since a much bigger clone is one base away. The chain joins TRBV7-2 to TRBJ2-3, with 10 bases that match TRBD2. Germline V CDR1 and CDR2: SGHTA, FQGNSA. The CDR3 consists of 17 residues. CDR3 nucleotides: TGTGCCTGCAGGCGTAGGGGGTCGGGACTAGCGATAGATACGCAGTATTTT. Translation: CACRRRGSGLAIDTQYF. Based on the CDR3 plus reference TRBV7-2 and TRBJ2-3, the full variable domain is GAGVSQSPSNKVTEKGKDVELRCDPISGHTALYWYRQSLGQGLEFLIYFQGNSAPDKSGLPSDRFSAERTGGSVSTLTIQRTQQEDSAVYLCACRRRGSGLAIDTQYFGPGTRLTVL.

This clonotype appeared many times. The chain carries TRBV6-2 or TRBV6-3 and TRBJ2-3; D might be TRBD1 or TRBD2, each matching 6 bases. V lost 8 bases and J lost 1, with 16 bases in between. The CDR3 runs to 15 residues. Per the germline V gene, CDR1 is MNHEY and CDR2 is SVGEGT. In nucleotides, the CDR3 is TGTGCCAGCGCCCCGACGGGGGCGCGCACAGATACGCAGTATTTT. Translated, it gives CASAPTGARTDTQYF.

This clonotype has just a few counts. The chain recombines TRBV9 with TRBJ2-2, with 11 bases lining up with TRBD2. The J segment lost 5 bases and the V segment lost 0 bases, leaving 6 bases of the junction unmatched. The CDR3 loop spans 17 amino acids. The germline V gene has CDR1 SGDLS and CDR2 YYNGEE. CDR3 region: CASSVVPGLAATGELFF. CDR3 bases: TGTGCCAGCAGCGTAGTCCCGGGACTAGCGGCTACCGGGGAGCTGTTTTTT.

This clonotype was found many times. The chain recombines TRBV6-1 with TRBJ1-5; D is undetermined. The CDR3 covers 15 residues. V lost 3 bases to trimming and J lost 2 bases, with 11 bases between them. Germline V gives CDR1 MNHNS, CDR2 SASEGT. CDR3 nucleotides: TGTGCCAGCAGTGACGGAGGCGCCGGCAATCAGCCCCAGCATTTT. Its protein is CASSDGGAGNQPQHF.

A few counts support this clonotype. The V and J genes are TRBV20-1 and TRBJ2-2; 11 bases map to TRBD2. Per the germline V gene, CDR1 is DFQATT and CDR2 is SNEGSKA (reference sequence). This CDR3 spans 15 amino acids. This chain's CDR3 is CSSGLAGAKAGELFF. The CDR3 bases are TGCAGCTCAGGACTAGCGGGTGCGAAAGCCGGGGAGCTGTTTTTT.

This clonotype came up many times. This chain connects TRBV20-1 to TRBJ2-3; the D gene is possibly TRBD2 (6 bases). Trimming left V 3 bases short and J 0 bases short, with 19 bases between. Germline CDR1 and CDR2: DFQATT and SNEGSKA (reference sequence). The CDR3 is 17 amino acids. The CDR3 here is CSASVGGVSLSTDTQYF. CDR3 coding DNA: TGCAGTGCTAGTGTAGGAGGGGTTAGCCTGAGCACAGATACGCAGTATTTT.

This clonotype was observed at least ten times. The rearrangement links TRBV20-1 to TRBJ1-5, with 7 nucleotides matching TRBD1. CDR1 and CDR2 (germline): DFQATT, SNEGSKA (reference sequence). The CDR3 covers 14 residues. Germline trimming cut 4 bases from V and 6 bases from J; bases unmatched to any gene: 9. CDR3 sequence (DNA): TGCAGTGCTAAGGGGGCCCGGATAAGTCAGCCCCAGCATTTT. Translation: CSAKGARISQPQHF.

The chain couples TRBV30 to TRBJ2-1, with D possibly matching TRBD1 (6 bases). The ends were cut back, 0 bases at V and 9 bases at J, with 12 bases in the middle. The germline gives CDR1 GTSNPN, CDR2 SVGIG (reference sequence). This CDR3 is 13 amino acids long. The CDR3 DNA reads TGTGCCTGGAGTGTAGGGGGTACCGGTGAGCAGTTCTTC. This gives the protein CAWSVGGTGEQFF.

This clonotype appeared a few times. The rearrangement uses TRBV7-3 and TRBJ2-3, with 8 positions matching TRBD1. CDR3 length: 15 amino acids. Germline-derived CDR1 and CDR2 are SGHTA and FQGTGA. With 3 bases clipped from V and 5 bases from J, the junction kept 7 bases outside the gene matches. In DNA, the CDR3 is TGTGCCAGCAGCTTTACCGGGACAGGACAAGATACGCAGTATTTT. Translated: CASSFTGTGQDTQYF.

This clonotype was counted only a few times. The CDR3 sequence is CATSRDFGRLAVGSIQYF. In DNA, the CDR3 is TGTGCCACCAGCAGAGATTTCGGGCGACTAGCTGTGGGGAGCATTCAGTACTTC. J is TRBJ2-4 and V is TRBV15; 7 bases line up with TRBD2. The V gene end was trimmed by 0 bases and the J gene end by 9 bases; junction bases not matched to a gene: 17. CDR3 size: 18 residues. Per germline, CDR1 LNHNV and CDR2 YYDKDF (reference sequence).

This clonotype has at least ten counts. V gene TRBV29-1 combines with J gene TRBJ2-7; 8 bases match TRBD1. Germline CDR1 and CDR2: SQVTM and ANQGSEA. V shed 3 bases and J 4 bases; nucleotides not matched to a gene: 5. The CDR3 is made up of 13 amino acids. CDR3 coding DNA: TGCAGCGTTGAGGACGGGACAGGATACGAGCAGTACTTC. Its translation: CSVEDGTGYEQYF.

The J gene is TRBJ2-3, the V gene TRBV19; tentative D call: TRBD2 (6 bases). The V gene lost 0 bases and the J gene lost 2 bases, with 12 bases spanning the gap. CDR3 size: 16 residues. CDR1 and CDR2 from the germline V gene are LNHDA and SQIVND (reference sequence). The CDR3, as DNA: TGTGCCAGTAGTATAGAGGCCGGGAGAACCACAGATACGCAGTATTTT. Translating gives CASSIEAGRTTDTQYF.

Ten or more counts support this clonotype. The J gene is TRBJ2-2, the V gene TRBV11-2; D gene uncertain. Germline assignment: CDR1 SGHAT and CDR2 FQNNGV. Between the trimmed V and J ends, which lost 2 bases and 6 bases, there was a span of 16 bases. The CDR3 length is 16 residues. The CDR3 sequence: CASSLFGASPPGELFF. The CDR3 DNA follows: TGTGCCAGCAGCTTATTTGGAGCATCCCCACCCGGGGAGCTGTTTTTT. Variable domain in full (rest from reference TRBV11-2 and TRBJ2-2): EAGVAQSPRYKIIEKRQSVAFWCNPISGHATLYWYQQILGQGPKLLIQFQNNGVVDDSQLPKDRFSAERLKGVDSTLKIQPAKLEDSAVYLCASSLFGASPPGELFFGEGSRLTVL.

This clonotype was seen many times. J is TRBJ2-7 and V is TRBV18; 10 bases are shared with TRBD1. There are 15 residues in the CDR3. Germline V gene lookup returns CDR1 KGHSH and CDR2 LQKENI. Losses at the gene ends were 0 bases for V and 2 bases for J; bases not matched to a gene: 1. This CDR3 is CASSPPGQGTYEQYF. The CDR3 DNA is TGTGCCAGCTCACCACCGGGACAGGGGACCTACGAGCAGTACTTC.

V gene TRBV6-1 combines with J gene TRBJ1-1; D is undetermined. V gave up 7 bases and J gave up 3 bases, with 12 bases separating them. This CDR3 is 13 amino acids long. Germline CDR1 is MNHNS and CDR2 is SASEGT. The CDR3 reads CASTEERDTEAFF. CDR3 sequence (DNA): TGTGCCAGCACTGAGGAAAGGGACACTGAAGCTTTCTTT.

This clonotype was counted many times. The chain carries TRBV20-1 and TRBJ2-5; 8 bases are shared with TRBD2. This CDR3 is built from 15 residues. The J segment lost 0 bases and the V segment lost 4 bases, leaving 7 bases of the junction unmatched. CDR1 DFQATT and CDR2 SNEGSKA come from the germline V gene (reference sequence). The CDR3 protein is CSATVAGLYQETQYF. CDR3 in DNA: TGCAGTGCTACGGTAGCGGGATTGTACCAAGAGACCCAGTACTTC.

As to this clonotype: A read error may account for a junction end that differs from germline. The rearrangement links TRBV7-9 to TRBJ2-3; D not certain. The CDR3 spans 12 residues. The V gene's germline CDR1 is SEHNR and CDR2 FQNEAQ (reference sequence). CDR3 region: CASGLSTDTQYF. CDR3 sequence (DNA): TGTGCCAGCGGCTTAAGCACAGATACGCAGTATTTC.

This clonotype was found many times. The chain combines TRBV28 with TRBJ2-1, with 13 bases matching TRBD2. Germline CDR1 is MDHEN and CDR2 is SYDVKM. V shed 8 bases and J 15 bases; nucleotides not matched to a gene: 16. This CDR3 contains 15 residues. Written as DNA, the CDR3 is TGTGCCAGCGCAAAGGCGGGGACTAGCGGGAACAGGGGGTTCTTC. Residues: CASAKAGTSGNRGFF.